This entry lists 9 T cell receptor beta chains sequenced from one sample in a study of OX40 agonist ivuxolimab in advanced cancers. Generated by immunoSEQ multiplex PCR, the TCRdb table keeps only in-frame clones and is missing some. The sample lists approximately 80,000 clones; 75% to 85% were seen once. Sequenced material: CD4+ or CD8+ T cells sorted from blood, taken in a trial of the OX40 agonist ivuxolimab. Source of these receptors: an adult with an advanced solid tumor such as melanoma, head and neck, liver or kidney cancer.

CDR3 sequence reads: CASSNWAGGGYGYTF. CDR3 sequence (DNA): TGTGCCAGCAGCAACTGGGCTGGGGGCGGCTATGGCTACACCTTC. This chain links TRBV7-2 with TRBJ1-2; TRBD1 might be the D (6 bases). Germline CDR1 SGHTA, CDR2 FQGNSA. The ends were cut back, 5 bases at V and 4 bases at J, with 17 bases in the middle. The CDR3 runs to 15 residues. Combining the CDR3 with reference TRBV7-2 and TRBJ1-2 gives the whole variable domain GAGVSQSPSNKVTEKGKDVELRCDPISGHTALYWYRQSLGQGLEFLIYFQGNSAPDKSGLPSDRFSAERTGGSVSTLTIQRTQQEDSAVYLCASSNWAGGGYGYTFGSGTRLTVV.

V gene TRBV5-4 combines with J gene TRBJ2-3, with TRBD2 identical over 9 bases. Looked up from germline, CDR1 is SGHNT and CDR2 is YYREEE (reference sequence). This CDR3 is built from 16 residues. V dropped 3 bases and J dropped 3; count of bases not matched to a gene: 8. This CDR3 reads CASSSRSGGSTDTQYF. CDR3 in DNA: TGTGCCAGCAGCTCCCGGAGCGGGGGGTCAACAGATACGCAGTATTTT.

This chain joins TRBV11-2 and TRBJ1-3; 8 nucleotides match TRBD1. The CDR3 extends over 16 amino acids. J was trimmed by 2 bases and V by 4 bases; bases with no gene match: 7. CDR1 and CDR2 from the germline V gene are SGHAT and FQNNGV. Written as DNA, the CDR3 is TGTGCCAGCAGCTCTCTACGCAGGGGGCCTGGAAACACCATATATTTT. Translated: CASSSLRRGPGNTIYF.

The J gene is TRBJ1-2, the V gene TRBV2, with TRBD1 identical over 7 bases. CDR3 length: 15 residues. Germline CDR1 is SNHLY and CDR2 is FYNNEI. The V and J ends lost 5 bases and 3 bases, in that order; junction bases with no gene match: 9. Here the CDR3 reads CASSRSRGLDYGYTF. In DNA form, the CDR3 reads TGTGCCAGCAGTCGTTCCAGGGGGTTAGACTATGGCTACACCTTC.

The CDR3 nucleotides are TGTGCCAGCAGCTTGGAGGGCCCGGGGATGGGCTACACCTTC. Translated: CASSLEGPGMGYTF. The chain carries TRBV5-5 and TRBJ1-2, with unresolved D. The V end lost 0 bases, the J end lost 8 bases, and 14 bases lay between the germline ends. The CDR3 extends over 14 amino acids. The V gene's germline CDR1 is SGHKS and CDR2 YYEKEE (reference sequence).

In nucleotides, the CDR3 is TGTGCCAGCAGTTTTGAATATGGAGGGCCAGGGGGGAACACCGGGGAGCTGTTTTTT. Amino acid sequence: CASSFEYGGPGGNTGELFF. This chain uses TRBV27 with TRBJ2-2; D may be TRBD1 (7 bases). CDR1 and CDR2 from the germline V gene are MNHEY and SMNVEV (reference sequence). The V gene lost 3 bases and the J gene lost 1 base, with 21 bases spanning the gap. This CDR3 has 19 amino acids.

The V and J genes are TRBV11-2 and TRBJ1-3; D may be TRBD1 (6 bases). Per the germline V gene, CDR1 is SGHAT and CDR2 is FQNNGV. The CDR3 totals 16 residues. V lost 2 bases and J 0 bases, leaving 11 bases between the germline ends. This CDR3 reads CASSLTGTSSGNTIYF. The DNA of the CDR3 is TGTGCCAGCAGCTTAACAGGGACAAGCTCTGGAAACACCATATATTTT.

This chain connects TRBV5-8 to TRBJ2-5, with 7 bases aligning to TRBD1. Germline assignment: CDR1 SGHTS and CDR2 YDEGEE. The V and J ends lost 4 bases and 4 bases, in that order; junction bases with no gene match: 7. The CDR3 contains 14 residues. CDR3 loop: CASSLTGRGETQYF. The CDR3 DNA reads TGTGCCAGCAGCCTGACAGGGAGAGGAGAGACCCAGTACTTC.

The chain carries TRBV6-1 and TRBJ2-1, with 12 positions matching TRBD2. Germline CDR1 and CDR2: MNHNS and SASEGT. The CDR3 length is 15 residues. Losses at the gene ends were 6 bases for V and 8 bases for J; bases not matched to a gene: 8. CDR3 region: CASRPRLAGVYEQFF. CDR3 DNA sequence: TGTGCCAGCAGGCCGAGACTAGCGGGGGTTTATGAGCAGTTCTTC.